A selection of T cell receptor beta chains follows, all from one sample in a study of T-cell memory formation after mild COVID-19. MiXCR, run by TCRdb on the 5' RACE reads, gives a single entry per CDR3 protein. The sample consists of more than 400,000 distinct CDR3 sequences, 18% of them appearing once. Sequencing was done on a sample of PBMCs or a T cell subset sorted from them (not recorded which). Receptor source: an adult woman who had mild COVID-19 (a few samples of this study predate the infection). Cell type and time point are not known. CDR3s leave out the opening cysteine and the closing phenylalanine or tryptophan. Each record gives: J gene, D gene, V gene, CDR3 protein. D genes are given only for firm matches.

J: TRBJ2-3; D: TRBD2; V: TRBV7-7; CDR3: ASSPGLAGKDTQY
J: TRBJ2-7; D: NA; V: TRBV7-9; CDR3: ASSFSDLTYEQY
J: TRBJ1-1; D: NA; V: TRBV12-3/TRBV12-4; CDR3: ASSLTSRGTRSEAF
J: TRBJ2-4; D: NA; V: TRBV3-1; CDR3: ASSQVNSLGNIQY
J: TRBJ2-1; D: TRBD2; V: TRBV7-9; CDR3: ASSFSGISSYNEQF
J: TRBJ1-1; D: TRBD1; V: TRBV7-8; CDR3: ASSGQGRSTEAF
J: TRBJ2-2; D: NA; V: TRBV6-2/TRBV6-3; CDR3: ASRELNTGELF
J: TRBJ1-4; D: TRBD1; V: TRBV27; CDR3: ASTAGTGGNEKLF
J: TRBJ1-1; D: NA; V: TRBV29-1; CDR3: SVGWGVTEAF
J: TRBJ2-7; D: NA; V: TRBV24-1; CDR3: ATSDLYRDEQY
J: TRBJ2-3; D: NA; V: TRBV6-4; CDR3: ASSTDFSTDTQY
J: TRBJ1-1; D: NA; V: TRBV5-5; CDR3: ASSLGGTGTEAF
J: TRBJ2-1; D: TRBD2; V: TRBV20-1; CDR3: SARISSGYNEQF
J: TRBJ2-7; D: TRBD1; V: TRBV6-2/TRBV6-3; CDR3: ASRGQGRSYEQY
J: TRBJ2-2; D: NA; V: TRBV12-3/TRBV12-4; CDR3: ATSYRPTYTGELF
J: TRBJ1-5; D: NA; V: TRBV18; CDR3: ASSPQKVNQPQH
J: TRBJ2-3; D: NA; V: TRBV4-2; CDR3: ASSQVRADTQY
J: TRBJ1-6; D: NA; V: TRBV10-3; CDR3: AISESGNSPLH
J: TRBJ1-2; D: NA; V: TRBV7-9; CDR3: ASSLAMAAAVGYGYT
J: TRBJ2-1; D: TRBD2; V: TRBV20-1; CDR3: SARRLAGDNEQF
J: TRBJ2-5; D: NA; V: TRBV20-1; CDR3: SLRAPNRGRETQY
J: TRBJ2-2; D: NA; V: TRBV24-1; CDR3: ATSEDKLMQSYTGELF
J: TRBJ2-2; D: NA; V: TRBV5-6; CDR3: ASARVEAGPGELF
J: TRBJ1-1; D: NA; V: TRBV5-5; CDR3: ASSWNSGPLQTEAF
J: TRBJ2-6; D: NA; V: TRBV5-1; CDR3: ASSLDGRTAYSGANVLT
J: TRBJ1-2; D: NA; V: TRBV3-1; CDR3: ASSQEGRGAYGYT
J: TRBJ2-7; D: NA; V: TRBV9; CDR3: ASSVAAAEGYEQY
J: TRBJ2-5; D: NA; V: TRBV7-2; CDR3: ASSSLAQQETQY
J: TRBJ2-1; D: NA; V: TRBV4-1; CDR3: ASSRRSSWALQAGNEQF
J: TRBJ2-4; D: NA; V: TRBV7-9; CDR3: ASSPRD
J: TRBJ2-1; D: NA; V: TRBV29-1; CDR3: SVDSTGTPSYNEQF
J: TRBJ2-2; D: NA; V: TRBV13; CDR3: ASSSTGSGTGELF
J: TRBJ2-3; D: NA; V: TRBV5-1; CDR3: ASSLGHRDIVTDTQY
J: TRBJ2-5; D: NA; V: TRBV7-6; CDR3: ASSFGGVETQY
J: TRBJ2-3; D: NA; V: TRBV29-1; CDR3: SVAMGGPTSTSTDTQY
J: TRBJ2-7; D: TRBD1; V: TRBV12-3/TRBV12-4; CDR3: ASRSGTDSYEQY
J: TRBJ2-3; D: NA; V: TRBV10-3; CDR3: AISERDTQY
J: TRBJ2-3; D: TRBD2; V: TRBV12-3/TRBV12-4; CDR3: ASSGVLAGVDTQY
J: TRBJ2-7; D: NA; V: TRBV12-3/TRBV12-4; CDR3: ASSPPSYEQY
J: TRBJ1-2; D: TRBD1; V: TRBV24-1; CDR3: ATSAARDRNPYGYT
J: TRBJ1-4; D: NA; V: TRBV12-3/TRBV12-4; CDR3: ASSFWSGGPNEKLF
J: TRBJ2-1; D: NA; V: TRBV19; CDR3: ASRTGLSYNEQF
J: TRBJ2-5; D: NA; V: TRBV15; CDR3: ATSRGVVQETQY
J: TRBJ1-1; D: NA; V: TRBV6-6; CDR3: ASRDPRGSGTEAF
J: TRBJ1-1; D: NA; V: TRBV24-1; CDR3: ATSDSNTEAF
J: TRBJ2-7; D: NA; V: TRBV4-1; CDR3: ASSQETGNPAYEQY
J: TRBJ1-6; D: TRBD1; V: TRBV10-3; CDR3: AISESGDRNSPLH
J: TRBJ1-5; D: NA; V: TRBV25-1; CDR3: ASSGSDWDNSNQPQH
J: TRBJ1-1; D: NA; V: TRBV5-5; CDR3: ASSLAGLNRDEAF
J: TRBJ2-7; D: TRBD1; V: TRBV11-3; CDR3: ASSSHPGTGGMSSYEQY
J: TRBJ1-5; D: NA; V: TRBV24-1; CDR3: ATRGGPGQPQH
J: TRBJ2-7; D: NA; V: TRBV20-1; CDR3: SARARWTRGGYEQY
J: TRBJ1-2; D: NA; V: TRBV30; CDR3: AWSRSGKDGYT
J: TRBJ2-3; D: TRBD2; V: TRBV20-1; CDR3: SAAPSGSTDTQY
J: TRBJ2-1; D: TRBD1; V: TRBV20-1; CDR3: SARDPQGANNEQF